This TCR beta chain stems from a study of T cell responses to AZD1222 COVID-19 vaccine. The germline gives CDR1 KGHSH, CDR2 LQKENI. Trimming removed 1 base from V and 6 bases from J; junction bases left unmatched: 9. This CDR3 has 16 residues. Here immunoSEQ multiplex PCR was the method, and the copy in TCRdb shows in-frame clones only, minus some. The table lists about 53,000 clones, about 88% of them singletons. This clonotype originated in an adult in good health. V is TRBV18 and J is TRBJ2-1, with 7 bases fitting TRBD2. The starting material was peripheral blood, obtained on day 0 of AZD1222 vaccination. The CDR3 here is CASSPQISRETNEQFF. The CDR3 DNA sequence: TGTGCCAGCTCACCACAAATATCGCGGGAGACCAATGAGCAGTTCTTC.